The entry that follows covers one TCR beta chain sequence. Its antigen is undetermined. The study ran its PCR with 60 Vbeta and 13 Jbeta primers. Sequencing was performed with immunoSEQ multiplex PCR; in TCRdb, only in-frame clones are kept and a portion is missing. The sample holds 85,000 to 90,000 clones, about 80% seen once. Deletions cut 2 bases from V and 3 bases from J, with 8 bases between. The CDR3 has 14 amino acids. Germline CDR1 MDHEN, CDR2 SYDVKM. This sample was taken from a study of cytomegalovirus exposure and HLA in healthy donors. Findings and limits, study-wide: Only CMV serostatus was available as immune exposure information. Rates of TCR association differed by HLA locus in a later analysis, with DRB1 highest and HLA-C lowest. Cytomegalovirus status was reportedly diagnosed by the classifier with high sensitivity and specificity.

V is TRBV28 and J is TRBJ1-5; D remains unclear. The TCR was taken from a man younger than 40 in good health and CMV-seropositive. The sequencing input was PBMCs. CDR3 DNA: TGTGCCAGCAGTTTAAGAGGTGCCAATCAGCCCCAGCATTTT. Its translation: CASSLRGANQPQHF.